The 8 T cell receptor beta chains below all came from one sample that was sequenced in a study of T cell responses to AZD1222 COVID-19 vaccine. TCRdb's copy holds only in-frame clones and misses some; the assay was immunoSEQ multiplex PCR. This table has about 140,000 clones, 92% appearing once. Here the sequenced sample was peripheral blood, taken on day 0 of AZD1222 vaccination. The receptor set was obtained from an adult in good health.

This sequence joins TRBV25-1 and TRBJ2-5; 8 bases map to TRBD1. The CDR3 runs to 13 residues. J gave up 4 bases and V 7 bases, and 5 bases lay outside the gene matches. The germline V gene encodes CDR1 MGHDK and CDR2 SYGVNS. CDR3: CASTPTGAETQYF. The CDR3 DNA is TGTGCCAGCACCCCGACAGGGGCAGAGACCCAGTACTTC.

CDR3 in amino acids: CASSEVRVEGYTF. The CDR3 DNA reads TGCGCCAGCAGTGAGGTCAGGGTGGAGGGCTACACCTTC. The genes are TRBV10-2 and TRBJ1-2, with D possibly TRBD1 on 5 matching bases. This CDR3 is built from 13 residues. In germline, CDR1 is WSHSY, CDR2 SAAADI. Trimming took 2 bases from V and 8 from J, leaving 12 bases between them.

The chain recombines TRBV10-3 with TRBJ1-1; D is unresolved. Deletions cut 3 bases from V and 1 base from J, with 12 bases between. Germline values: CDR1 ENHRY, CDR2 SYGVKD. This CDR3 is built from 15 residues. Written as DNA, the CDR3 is TGTGCCATCAGTGATTGGCAGGACGGGAACACTGAAGCTTTCTTT. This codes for CAISDWQDGNTEAFF.

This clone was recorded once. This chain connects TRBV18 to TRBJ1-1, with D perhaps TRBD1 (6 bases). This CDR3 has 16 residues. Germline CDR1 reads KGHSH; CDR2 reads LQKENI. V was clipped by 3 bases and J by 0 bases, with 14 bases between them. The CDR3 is CASSPTGFLMNTEAFF. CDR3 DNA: TGTGCCAGCTCACCTACAGGGTTCCTTATGAACACTGAAGCTTTCTTT.

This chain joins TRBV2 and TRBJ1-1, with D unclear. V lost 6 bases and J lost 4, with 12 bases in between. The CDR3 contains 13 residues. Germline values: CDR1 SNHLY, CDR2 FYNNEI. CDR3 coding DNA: TGTGCCAGCAGCCTCGCGTTGAGCACTGAAGCTTTCTTT. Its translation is CASSLALSTEAFF.

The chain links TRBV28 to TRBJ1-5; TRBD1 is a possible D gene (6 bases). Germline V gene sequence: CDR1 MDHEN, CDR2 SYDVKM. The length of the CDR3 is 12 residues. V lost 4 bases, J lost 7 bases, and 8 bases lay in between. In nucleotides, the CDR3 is TGTGCCAGCAGTTGGGGGCGGCAGCCCCAGCATTTT. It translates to CASSWGRQPQHF.

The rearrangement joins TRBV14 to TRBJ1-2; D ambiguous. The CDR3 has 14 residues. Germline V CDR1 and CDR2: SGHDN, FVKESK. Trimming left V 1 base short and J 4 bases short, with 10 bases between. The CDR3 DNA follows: TGTGCCAGCAGCCAAGTACATCAGCCCTATGGCTACACCTTC. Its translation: CASSQVHQPYGYTF.

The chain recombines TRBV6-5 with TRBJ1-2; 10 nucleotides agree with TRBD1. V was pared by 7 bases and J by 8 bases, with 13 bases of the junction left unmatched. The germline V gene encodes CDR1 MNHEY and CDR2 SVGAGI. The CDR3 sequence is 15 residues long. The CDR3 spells CASTPYRDRGKGYTF. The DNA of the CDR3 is TGTGCCAGCACTCCTTACCGGGACAGGGGCAAGGGCTACACCTTC.